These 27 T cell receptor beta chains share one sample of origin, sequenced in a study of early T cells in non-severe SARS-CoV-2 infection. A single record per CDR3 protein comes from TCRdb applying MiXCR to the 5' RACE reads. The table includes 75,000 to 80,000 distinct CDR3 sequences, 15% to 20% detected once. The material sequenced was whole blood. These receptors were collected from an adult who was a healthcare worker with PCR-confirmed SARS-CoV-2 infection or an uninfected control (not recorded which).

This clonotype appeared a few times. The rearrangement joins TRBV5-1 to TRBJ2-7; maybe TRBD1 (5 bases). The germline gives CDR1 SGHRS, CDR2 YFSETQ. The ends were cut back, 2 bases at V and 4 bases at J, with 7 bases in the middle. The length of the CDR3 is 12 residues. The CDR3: CASSFPGYEQYF. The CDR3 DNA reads TGCGCCAGCAGCTTTCCAGGGTACGAGCAGTACTTC.

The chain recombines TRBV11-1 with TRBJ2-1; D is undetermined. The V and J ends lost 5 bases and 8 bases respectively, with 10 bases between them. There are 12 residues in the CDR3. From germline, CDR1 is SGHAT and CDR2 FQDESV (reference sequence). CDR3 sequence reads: CASSLNWYEQFF. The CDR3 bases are TGTGCCAGCAGCCTTAACTGGTATGAGCAGTTCTTC.

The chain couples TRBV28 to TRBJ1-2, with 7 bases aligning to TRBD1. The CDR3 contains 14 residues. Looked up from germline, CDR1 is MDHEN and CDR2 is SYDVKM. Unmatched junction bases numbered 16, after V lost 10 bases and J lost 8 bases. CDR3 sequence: CATLPTDRAGGYTF. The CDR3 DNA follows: TGTGCCACCCTACCCACCGACAGGGCGGGCGGCTACACCTTC.

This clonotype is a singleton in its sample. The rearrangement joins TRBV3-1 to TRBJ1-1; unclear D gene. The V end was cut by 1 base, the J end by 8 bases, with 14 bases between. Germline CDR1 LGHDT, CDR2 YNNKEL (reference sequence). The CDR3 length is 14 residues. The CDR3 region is CASSQVFPPIEAFF. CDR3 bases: TGTGCCAGCAGCCAAGTTTTTCCCCCTATAGAAGCTTTCTTT.

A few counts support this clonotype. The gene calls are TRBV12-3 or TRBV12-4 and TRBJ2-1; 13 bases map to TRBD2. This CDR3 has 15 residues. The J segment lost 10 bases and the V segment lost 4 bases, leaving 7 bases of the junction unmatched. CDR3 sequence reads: CASSSGTSGALEQFF. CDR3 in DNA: TGTGCCAGCAGTTCCGGGACTAGCGGGGCCCTCGAGCAGTTCTTC.

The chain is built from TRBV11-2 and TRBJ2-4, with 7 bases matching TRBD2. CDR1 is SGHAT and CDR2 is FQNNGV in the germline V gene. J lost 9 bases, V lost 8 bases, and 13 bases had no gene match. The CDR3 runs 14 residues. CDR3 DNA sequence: TGTGCCAGCCACCCTAGCGGAGTTGGTGGCATTCAGTACTTC. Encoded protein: CASHPSGVGGIQYF.

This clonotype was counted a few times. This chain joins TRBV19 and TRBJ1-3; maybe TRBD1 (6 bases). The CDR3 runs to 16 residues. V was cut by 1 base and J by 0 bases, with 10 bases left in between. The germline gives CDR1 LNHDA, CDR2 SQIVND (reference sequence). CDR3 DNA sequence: TGTGCCAGTAGTATAGCGAGGACAGCCTCTGGAAACACCATATATTTT. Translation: CASSIARTASGNTIYF.

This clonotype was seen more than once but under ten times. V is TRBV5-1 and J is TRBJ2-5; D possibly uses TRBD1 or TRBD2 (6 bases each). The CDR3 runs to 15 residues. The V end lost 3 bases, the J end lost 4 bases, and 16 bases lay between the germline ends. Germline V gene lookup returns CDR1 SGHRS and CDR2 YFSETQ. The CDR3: CASSSGAQAIETQYF. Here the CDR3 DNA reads TGCGCCAGCAGCTCGGGGGCGCAGGCCATAGAGACCCAGTACTTC. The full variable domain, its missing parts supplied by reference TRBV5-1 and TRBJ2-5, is KAGVTQTPRYLIKTRGQQVTLSCSPISGHRSVSWYQQTPGQGLQFLFEYFSETQRNKGNFPGRFSGRQFSNSRSEMNVSTLELGDSALYLCASSSGAQAIETQYFGPGTRLLVL.

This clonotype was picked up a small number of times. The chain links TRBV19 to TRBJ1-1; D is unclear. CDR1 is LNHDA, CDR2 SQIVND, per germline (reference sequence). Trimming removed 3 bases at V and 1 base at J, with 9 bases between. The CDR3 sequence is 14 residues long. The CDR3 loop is CASSMPPGNTEAFF. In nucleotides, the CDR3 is TGTGCCAGTAGTATGCCTCCTGGGAACACTGAAGCTTTCTTT.

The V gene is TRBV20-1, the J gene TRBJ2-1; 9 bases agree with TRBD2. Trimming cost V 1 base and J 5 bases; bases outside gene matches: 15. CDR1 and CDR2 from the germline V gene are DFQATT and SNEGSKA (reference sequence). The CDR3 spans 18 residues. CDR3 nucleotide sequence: TGCAGTGCTAGAGCCATGACTAGCGGACAACCCTTAAACAATGAGCAGTTCTTC. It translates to CSARAMTSGQPLNNEQFF.

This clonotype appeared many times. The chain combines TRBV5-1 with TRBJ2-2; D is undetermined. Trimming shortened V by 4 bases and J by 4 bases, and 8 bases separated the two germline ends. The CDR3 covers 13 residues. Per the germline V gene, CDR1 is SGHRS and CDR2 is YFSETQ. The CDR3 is CASSVSVTGELFF. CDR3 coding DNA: TGCGCCAGCAGCGTATCGGTCACCGGGGAGCTGTTTTTT. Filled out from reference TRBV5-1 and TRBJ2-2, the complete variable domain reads KAGVTQTPRYLIKTRGQQVTLSCSPISGHRSVSWYQQTPGQGLQFLFEYFSETQRNKGNFPGRFSGRQFSNSRSEMNVSTLELGDSALYLCASSVSVTGELFFGEGSRLTVL.

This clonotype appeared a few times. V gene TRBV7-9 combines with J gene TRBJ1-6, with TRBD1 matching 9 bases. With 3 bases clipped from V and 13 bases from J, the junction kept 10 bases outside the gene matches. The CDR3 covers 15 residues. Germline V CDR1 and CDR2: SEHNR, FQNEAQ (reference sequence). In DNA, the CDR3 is TGTGCCAGCAGCTTTGAACAGGGGGCCTTGTCGCCCCTCCACTTT. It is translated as CASSFEQGALSPLHF.

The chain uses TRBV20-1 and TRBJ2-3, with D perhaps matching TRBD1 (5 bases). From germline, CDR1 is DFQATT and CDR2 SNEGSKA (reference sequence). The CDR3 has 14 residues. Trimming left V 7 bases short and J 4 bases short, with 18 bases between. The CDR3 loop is CSDIDSGKPDTQYF. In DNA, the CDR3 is TGCAGTGATATCGACAGTGGGAAACCAGATACGCAGTATTTT.

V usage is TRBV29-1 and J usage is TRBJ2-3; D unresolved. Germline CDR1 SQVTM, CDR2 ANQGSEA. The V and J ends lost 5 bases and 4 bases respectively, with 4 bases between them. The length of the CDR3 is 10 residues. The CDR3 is CSVRADTQYF. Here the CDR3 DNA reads TGCAGCGTTCGGGCAGATACGCAGTATTTT.

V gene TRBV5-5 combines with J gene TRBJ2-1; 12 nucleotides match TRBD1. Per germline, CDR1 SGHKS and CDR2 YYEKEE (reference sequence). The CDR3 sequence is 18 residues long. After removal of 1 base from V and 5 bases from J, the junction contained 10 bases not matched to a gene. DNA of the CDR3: TGTGCCAGCAGCTTGAGTGGGACAGGGGGCGGACTAGACAATGAGCAGTTCTTC. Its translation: CASSLSGTGGGLDNEQFF.

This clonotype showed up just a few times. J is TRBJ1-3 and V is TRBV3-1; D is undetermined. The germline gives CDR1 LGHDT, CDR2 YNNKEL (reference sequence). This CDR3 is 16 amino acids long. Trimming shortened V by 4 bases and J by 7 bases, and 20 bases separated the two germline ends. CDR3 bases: TGTGCCAGCAGCCGGCTCCTTGGCCAAACCAGGAACACCATATATTTT. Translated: CASSRLLGQTRNTIYF.

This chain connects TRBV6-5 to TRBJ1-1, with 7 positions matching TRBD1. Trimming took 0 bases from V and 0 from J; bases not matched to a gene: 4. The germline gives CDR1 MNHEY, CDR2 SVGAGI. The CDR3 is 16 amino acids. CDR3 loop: CASSYSLRGVNTEAFF. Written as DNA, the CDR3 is TGTGCCAGCAGTTACTCCCTCAGGGGGGTGAACACTGAAGCTTTCTTT.

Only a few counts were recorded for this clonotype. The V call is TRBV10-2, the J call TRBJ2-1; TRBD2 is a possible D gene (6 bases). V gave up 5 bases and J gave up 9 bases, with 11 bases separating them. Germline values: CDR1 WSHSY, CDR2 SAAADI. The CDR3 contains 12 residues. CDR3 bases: TGCGCCAGCAGTCCCCTAGCGAGTGAGCAGTTCTTC. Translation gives CASSPLASEQFF.

CDR3: CSARVLAGGKETQYF. CDR3 in DNA: TGCAGTGCTAGAGTACTAGCGGGAGGAAAGGAGACCCAGTACTTC. This rearrangement joins TRBV20-1 to TRBJ2-5, with 12 bases identical to TRBD2. The germline gives CDR1 DFQATT, CDR2 SNEGSKA (reference sequence). This CDR3 contains 15 residues. Trimming took 1 base from V and 5 from J; bases not matched to a gene: 5.

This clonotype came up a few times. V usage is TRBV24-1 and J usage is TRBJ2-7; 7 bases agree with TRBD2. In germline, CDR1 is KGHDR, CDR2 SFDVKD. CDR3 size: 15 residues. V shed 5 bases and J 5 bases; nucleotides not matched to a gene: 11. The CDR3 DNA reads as TGTGCCACCAGTGCCACGCGAGCGGGGAACGACGAGCAGTACTTC. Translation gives CATSATRAGNDEQYF.

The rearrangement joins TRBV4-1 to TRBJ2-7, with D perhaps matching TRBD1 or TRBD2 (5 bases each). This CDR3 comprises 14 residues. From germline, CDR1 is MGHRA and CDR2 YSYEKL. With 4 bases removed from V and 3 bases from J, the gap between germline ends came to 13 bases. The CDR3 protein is CASSPQRGDYEQYF. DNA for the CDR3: TGCGCCAGCAGCCCCCAGAGAGGGGACTACGAGCAGTACTTC.

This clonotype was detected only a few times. The CDR3 loop is CASSPGQAYGYTF. CDR3 sequence (DNA): TGTGCCAGCAGCCCGGGACAGGCCTATGGCTACACCTTC. The V gene is TRBV7-9, the J gene TRBJ1-2; 8 bases are a match to TRBD1. V trimming: 5 bases; J trimming: 4 bases; junction bases outside the gene matches: 3. The germline V gene has CDR1 SEHNR and CDR2 FQNEAQ (reference sequence). The CDR3 totals 13 residues.

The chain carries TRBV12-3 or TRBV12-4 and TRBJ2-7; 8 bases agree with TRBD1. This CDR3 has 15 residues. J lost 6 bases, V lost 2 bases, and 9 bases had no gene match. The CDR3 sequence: CASSLNGQGAAEQYF. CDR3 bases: TGTGCCAGCAGTTTAAATGGGCAGGGGGCTGCCGAGCAGTACTTC.

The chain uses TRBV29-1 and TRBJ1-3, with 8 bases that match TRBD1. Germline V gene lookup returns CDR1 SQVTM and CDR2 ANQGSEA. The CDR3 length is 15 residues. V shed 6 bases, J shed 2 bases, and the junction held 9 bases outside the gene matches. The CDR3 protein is CSVRTGTETGNTIYF. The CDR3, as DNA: TGCAGCGTGAGGACAGGGACGGAAACTGGAAACACCATATATTTT. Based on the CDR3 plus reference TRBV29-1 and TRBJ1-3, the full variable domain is SAVISQKPSRDICQRGTSLTIQCQVDSQVTMMFWYRQQPGQSLTLIATANQGSEATYESGFVIDKFPISRPNLTFSTLTVSNMSPEDSSIYLCSVRTGTETGNTIYFGEGSWLTVV.

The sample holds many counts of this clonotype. CDR3 amino acids: CASSNGQGMFQPQHF. Written as DNA, the CDR3 is TGTGCCAGCTCAAACGGACAGGGAATGTTCCAGCCCCAGCATTTT. The chain links TRBV18 to TRBJ1-5, with 8 bases that match TRBD1. Germline values: CDR1 KGHSH, CDR2 LQKENI. The length of the CDR3 is 15 residues. V lost 5 bases to trimming and J lost 7 bases; unmatched junction nucleotides: 10.

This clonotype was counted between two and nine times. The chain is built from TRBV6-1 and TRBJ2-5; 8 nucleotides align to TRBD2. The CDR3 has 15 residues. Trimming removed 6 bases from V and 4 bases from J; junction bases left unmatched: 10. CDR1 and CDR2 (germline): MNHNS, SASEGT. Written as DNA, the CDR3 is TGTGCCAGCAGCCTCGCGCCGGGGGGGGCAGAGACCCAGTACTTC. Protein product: CASSLAPGGAETQYF.

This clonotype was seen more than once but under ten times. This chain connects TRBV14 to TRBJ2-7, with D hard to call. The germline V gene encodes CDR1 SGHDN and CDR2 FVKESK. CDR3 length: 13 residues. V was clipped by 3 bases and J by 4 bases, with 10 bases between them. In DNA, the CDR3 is TGTGCCAGCAGCCACCTGGTCCGATACGAGCAGTACTTC. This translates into CASSHLVRYEQYF.